This is a list of T cell receptor beta chains from one sample in a study of blood T cell repertoires in COVID-19. Using immunoSEQ multiplex PCR, the repertoire was profiled, and TCRdb retains in-frame clones only, with some absent. The table records about 400,000 clones, roughly 91% of them present only once. The material sequenced was PBMCs or T cells enriched from blood (not recorded which). Receptors were obtained from a woman aged 25 to 39 who had recovered from COVID-19. CDR3s include the opening cysteine and the closing phenylalanine or tryptophan. Each record gives: CDR3 DNA, CDR3 protein, V gene, D gene, J gene, clone size. D genes are given only for firm matches. Expanded clones are given a class, and other clones once, few, many or no size at all.

CDR3nt: TGTGCCAGCAGCTTAGAGAGCTATAACACTGAAGCTTTCTTT; CDR3aa: CASSLESYNTEAFF; v_gene: TRBV7-8; d_gene: NA; j_gene: TRBJ1-1; abundance: once
CDR3nt: TGCGCCAGCAGCAACCGGGACAGGGGGGTCCACACTGAAGCTTTCTTT; CDR3aa: CASSNRDRGVHTEAFF; v_gene: TRBV5-1; d_gene: TRBD1; j_gene: TRBJ1-1; abundance: NA
CDR3nt: TGTGCCAGTAGTCGCCAGACAGGGGGCTCTTACGAGCAGTACTTC; CDR3aa: CASSRQTGGSYEQYF; v_gene: TRBV19; d_gene: TRBD1; j_gene: TRBJ2-7; abundance: NA
CDR3nt: TGTGCCAGCAGCCGGAGTATATCCGTGACCCAGTACTTC; CDR3aa: CASSRSISVTQYF; v_gene: TRBV3-1/TRBV3-2; d_gene: NA; j_gene: TRBJ2-5; abundance: NA
CDR3nt: TGTGCCAGCTCAAGAACGGGGGGCGGGCTGAACACTGAAGCTTTCTTT; CDR3aa: CASSRTGGGLNTEAFF; v_gene: TRBV18; d_gene: NA; j_gene: TRBJ1-1; abundance: NA
CDR3nt: TGTGCCAGCAGCTTAGGGGGACAGCGGTCTGGCTACACCTTC; CDR3aa: CASSLGGQRSGYTF; v_gene: TRBV11-2; d_gene: TRBD1; j_gene: TRBJ1-2; abundance: NA
CDR3nt: TGTGCCAGCAGCCCGGCGGGGAACTATGGCTACACCTTC; CDR3aa: CASSPAGNYGYTF; v_gene: TRBV12-3/TRBV12-4; d_gene: NA; j_gene: TRBJ1-2; abundance: NA
CDR3nt: TGTGCCAGCAGTTACTCGAGGGGGGGGAATCAGCCCCAGCATTTT; CDR3aa: CASSYSRGGNQPQHF; v_gene: TRBV6-2/TRBV6-3; d_gene: NA; j_gene: TRBJ1-5; abundance: NA
CDR3nt: TGTGCCAGCACTTTTCGGTTGGTAGCGGGAGAATCCTACAATGAGCAGTTCTTC; CDR3aa: CASTFRLVAGESYNEQFF; v_gene: TRBV2; d_gene: TRBD2; j_gene: TRBJ2-1; abundance: NA
CDR3nt: TGTGCCAGTAGTATGGTGACAGGGGGAGGCAATGAAAAACTGTTTTTT; CDR3aa: CASSMVTGGGNEKLFF; v_gene: TRBV19; d_gene: TRBD1; j_gene: TRBJ1-4; abundance: NA
CDR3nt: TGTGCCACCGGGACAGCCGGGGCCAACGTCCTGACTTTC; CDR3aa: CATGTAGANVLTF; v_gene: TRBV15; d_gene: TRBD1; j_gene: TRBJ2-6; abundance: NA
CDR3nt: TGTGCCAGCAGTTCGAATCAGGGAAACATTCAGTACTTC; CDR3aa: CASSSNQGNIQYF; v_gene: TRBV27; d_gene: NA; j_gene: TRBJ2-4; abundance: NA
CDR3nt: TGTGCCAGTAGTTCGCGGGCTGGGGGGGCTACCCATGAGCAGTTCTTC; CDR3aa: CASSSRAGGATHEQFF; v_gene: TRBV19; d_gene: NA; j_gene: TRBJ2-1; abundance: NA
CDR3nt: TGTGCCAGCAGCCAAGATCTAGCTTCGGGGAACGAGCAGTACTTC; CDR3aa: CASSQDLASGNEQYF; v_gene: TRBV14; d_gene: NA; j_gene: TRBJ2-7; abundance: NA
CDR3nt: TGTGCCAGCAGCTTAGTCACAGAGTGGGGCTCTAACTCCTACGAGCAGTACTTC; CDR3aa: CASSLVTEWGSNSYEQYF; v_gene: TRBV11-2; d_gene: NA; j_gene: TRBJ2-7; abundance: NA
CDR3nt: TGTGCCAGCAGCCAAGGACAGACCTATGGCTACACCTTC; CDR3aa: CASSQGQTYGYTF; v_gene: TRBV12-3/TRBV12-4; d_gene: NA; j_gene: TRBJ1-2; abundance: NA
CDR3nt: TGTGCCAGCAGTTATAGGGGCTCTCAGCCCCAGCATTTT; CDR3aa: CASSYRGSQPQHF; v_gene: TRBV27; d_gene: NA; j_gene: TRBJ1-5; abundance: NA
CDR3nt: TGTGCCAGCAGTTACATGGGACAGGGGAATGAAAAACTGTTTTTT; CDR3aa: CASSYMGQGNEKLFF; v_gene: TRBV6-5; d_gene: TRBD1; j_gene: TRBJ1-4; abundance: NA
CDR3nt: TGTGCCAGCAGCTCCGGGACTAGCGGAGTGGGGGAGACCCAGTACTTC; CDR3aa: CASSSGTSGVGETQYF; v_gene: TRBV9; d_gene: TRBD2; j_gene: TRBJ2-5; abundance: NA
CDR3nt: TGTGCCTGCCAGGAACGAGGCTACACCTTC; CDR3aa: CACQERGYTF; v_gene: TRBV30; d_gene: NA; j_gene: TRBJ1-2; abundance: NA
CDR3nt: TGCAGCGTTGCCGAGCAAACCCTATACGAGCAGTACTTC; CDR3aa: CSVAEQTLYEQYF; v_gene: TRBV29-1; d_gene: NA; j_gene: TRBJ2-7; abundance: NA
CDR3nt: TGTGCCAGCAGCGTAGACGGGGGAATCGGGGAGCTGTTTTTT; CDR3aa: CASSVDGGIGELFF; v_gene: TRBV9; d_gene: NA; j_gene: TRBJ2-2; abundance: once
CDR3nt: TGTGCCAGCAGCCCAACAGGGGGCCGGGTCTACGAGCAGTACTTC; CDR3aa: CASSPTGGRVYEQYF; v_gene: TRBV27; d_gene: TRBD1; j_gene: TRBJ2-7; abundance: NA
CDR3nt: TGTGCCAGCAGCCAAAACAGGGGGGCCTACAATGAGCAGTTCTTC; CDR3aa: CASSQNRGAYNEQFF; v_gene: TRBV16; d_gene: TRBD1; j_gene: TRBJ2-1; abundance: NA
CDR3nt: TGTGCCAGTAGTATTACAGGGGGCGAGCAGTACTTC; CDR3aa: CASSITGGEQYF; v_gene: TRBV19; d_gene: TRBD1; j_gene: TRBJ2-7; abundance: NA
CDR3nt: TGTGCCAGCAGTGCGCTAAGAAATTCACCCCTCCACTTT; CDR3aa: CASSALRNSPLHF; v_gene: TRBV12-3/TRBV12-4; d_gene: NA; j_gene: TRBJ1-6; abundance: NA
CDR3nt: TGCAGCGATTTCAGGGGGTATGGCTACACCTTC; CDR3aa: CSDFRGYGYTF; v_gene: TRBV29-1; d_gene: TRBD1; j_gene: TRBJ1-2; abundance: NA
CDR3nt: TGTGCCAGCAGCTTATCGAGGCAACAGCCCCAGCATTTT; CDR3aa: CASSLSRQQPQHF; v_gene: TRBV7-9; d_gene: NA; j_gene: TRBJ1-5; abundance: NA
CDR3nt: TGTGCCAGCAGTTGGCGGGACAACACCGGGGAGCTGTTTTTT; CDR3aa: CASSWRDNTGELFF; v_gene: TRBV11-1; d_gene: NA; j_gene: TRBJ2-2; abundance: NA
CDR3nt: TGTGCTAGCAGCCGGGTGGGACTAGCGGTTCCAGAGACCCAGTACTTC; CDR3aa: CASSRVGLAVPETQYF; v_gene: TRBV7-7; d_gene: TRBD2; j_gene: TRBJ2-5; abundance: NA
CDR3nt: TGTGCCAGCAGCCAAGGGCACAGCCTCTCTGGGGCCAACGTCCTGACTTTC; CDR3aa: CASSQGHSLSGANVLTF; v_gene: TRBV14; d_gene: NA; j_gene: TRBJ2-6; abundance: NA
CDR3nt: TGCAGCGCCGGACAGATTTATGGCTACACCTTC; CDR3aa: CSAGQIYGYTF; v_gene: TRBV29-1; d_gene: NA; j_gene: TRBJ1-2; abundance: NA
CDR3nt: TGCGCCAGCAGCCAAGAAGCGGGGATGTTTGAAAAACTGTTTTTT; CDR3aa: CASSQEAGMFEKLFF; v_gene: TRBV4-1; d_gene: NA; j_gene: TRBJ1-4; abundance: NA
CDR3nt: TGTGCCAGCAGTTTCGACAGCGACCTAGCCAAAAACATTCAGTACTTC; CDR3aa: CASSFDSDLAKNIQYF; v_gene: TRBV6-5; d_gene: NA; j_gene: TRBJ2-4; abundance: once
CDR3nt: TGTGCCAGCAGTCCCGACCCAGGGTATAACACTGAAGCTTTCTTT; CDR3aa: CASSPDPGYNTEAFF; v_gene: TRBV28; d_gene: NA; j_gene: TRBJ1-1; abundance: NA
CDR3nt: TGTGCCTGGCTGGATGTAGTCTCGTACAGGGGGGGCTTCGGAGAGACCCAGTACTTC; CDR3aa: CAWLDVVSYRGGFGETQYF; v_gene: TRBV30; d_gene: NA; j_gene: TRBJ2-5; abundance: NA
CDR3nt: TGTGCCAGTAGTGACCGACAGTCCTACGAGCAGTACTTC; CDR3aa: CASSDRQSYEQYF; v_gene: TRBV19; d_gene: NA; j_gene: TRBJ2-7; abundance: few
CDR3nt: TGTGCCAGCAGTTACCGGACAGGGAAGGCCTACGAGCAGTACTTC; CDR3aa: CASSYRTGKAYEQYF; v_gene: TRBV6-2/TRBV6-3; d_gene: TRBD1; j_gene: TRBJ2-7; abundance: NA
CDR3nt: TGTGCCAGCAGAAGTGCGCAGGGGGACGGGGCCAACGTCCTGACTTTC; CDR3aa: CASRSAQGDGANVLTF; v_gene: TRBV28; d_gene: TRBD1; j_gene: TRBJ2-6; abundance: once
CDR3nt: TGTGCCAGCAGTGAACACGGGGGTGAAGGAAACACCATATATTTT; CDR3aa: CASSEHGGEGNTIYF; v_gene: TRBV2; d_gene: NA; j_gene: TRBJ1-3; abundance: NA
CDR3nt: TGTGCCAGCAGCCGGGGGAGGGCAGGCGAGCAGTACTTC; CDR3aa: CASSRGRAGEQYF; v_gene: TRBV3-1/TRBV3-2; d_gene: TRBD2; j_gene: TRBJ2-7; abundance: once
CDR3nt: TGTGCCAGCGCTCTTGGACAGTACAATCAGCCCCAGCATTTT; CDR3aa: CASALGQYNQPQHF; v_gene: TRBV27; d_gene: NA; j_gene: TRBJ1-5; abundance: NA
CDR3nt: TGTGCCAGCAAGTGGGGGGAGACTGAAGCTTTCTTT; CDR3aa: CASKWGETEAFF; v_gene: TRBV28; d_gene: NA; j_gene: TRBJ1-1; abundance: once
CDR3nt: TGTGCCTGGAATCGAGGGGGCTCGGGTCAGCCCCAGCATTTT; CDR3aa: CAWNRGGSGQPQHF; v_gene: TRBV30; d_gene: TRBD1; j_gene: TRBJ1-5; abundance: NA
CDR3nt: TGTGCCAGCAGCTTAGATACAGCCCATGAGCAGTTCTTC; CDR3aa: CASSLDTAHEQFF; v_gene: TRBV7-9; d_gene: NA; j_gene: TRBJ2-1; abundance: once
CDR3nt: TGTGCCAGCAGCTTAGCGGGAGAGGACACCATATATTTT; CDR3aa: CASSLAGEDTIYF; v_gene: TRBV11-3; d_gene: NA; j_gene: TRBJ1-3; abundance: NA
CDR3nt: TGTGCCAGCAGTTTATTGGTCGGTGGGGGACTAGAGTCCTACGAGCAGTACTTC; CDR3aa: CASSLLVGGGLESYEQYF; v_gene: TRBV28; d_gene: TRBD2; j_gene: TRBJ2-7; abundance: NA
CDR3nt: TGTGCCATCAGTGAGTCGGGCAGGGGGGCCACTGAAGCTTTCTTT; CDR3aa: CAISESGRGATEAFF; v_gene: TRBV10-3; d_gene: TRBD1; j_gene: TRBJ1-1; abundance: NA
CDR3nt: TGTGCCAGCAGCGTAGCAATAGCGGGAGAAACCGGGGAGCTGTTTTTT; CDR3aa: CASSVAIAGETGELFF; v_gene: TRBV9; d_gene: TRBD2; j_gene: TRBJ2-2; abundance: NA
CDR3nt: TGTGCCAGCAGCTTCAGGGTGCGGACTAATGAAAAACTGTTTTTT; CDR3aa: CASSFRVRTNEKLFF; v_gene: TRBV7-2; d_gene: NA; j_gene: TRBJ1-4; abundance: NA
CDR3nt: TGTGCCTGGGGGGGGGAGGGGGTCACCGGACGGGAGCAGTACTTC; CDR3aa: CAWGGEGVTGREQYF; v_gene: TRBV30; d_gene: NA; j_gene: TRBJ2-7; abundance: NA
CDR3nt: TGTGCCAGCAGTTTGGTGCGGGAGGCTCGAGATACGCAGTATTTT; CDR3aa: CASSLVREARDTQYF; v_gene: TRBV28; d_gene: TRBD2; j_gene: TRBJ2-3; abundance: once